This is a list of T cell receptor beta chains from one sample in a study of T cell changes during pregnancy in multiple sclerosis. Assay used: immunoSEQ multiplex PCR; TCRdb lists only in-frame clones, some missing. The sample records roughly 53,000 clones, under 95% being singletons. Here the sequenced sample was CD8+ T cells from peripheral blood mononuclear cells, taken before pregnancy. The origin of the receptors is a female donor with multiple sclerosis, enrolled in a pregnancy study. The CDR3 runs from the conserved cysteine through the conserved F or W. D genes are given only for firm matches. Part of the rows lack a size; the others show once, few, many or a class for expanded clones.

D gene | J gene | V gene | CDR3 length | clone size | CDR3 protein | CDR3 DNA
NA | TRBJ2-7 | TRBV5-1 | 13 | NA | CASSLDMSYEQYF | TGCGCCAGCAGCCTTGACATGTCCTACGAGCAGTACTTC
TRBD1 | TRBJ2-3 | TRBV19 | 17 | NA | CASSIIRRTGDSDTQYF | TGTGCCAGTAGTATAATAAGAAGGACAGGGGATTCAGATACGCAGTATTTT
NA | TRBJ2-5 | TRBV19 | 12 | NA | CASRSETETQYF | TGTGCCAGTAGGAGTGAAACGGAGACCCAGTACTTC
NA | TRBJ2-5 | TRBV29-1 | 13 | once | CSVGTGVGGTQYF | TGCAGCGTTGGAACGGGGGTGGGGGGGACCCAGTACTTC
TRBD2 | TRBJ2-1 | TRBV7-6 | 15 | NA | CASSHSGGAGNEQFF | TGTGCCAGCAGCCATAGCGGGGGGGCGGGCAATGAGCAGTTCTTC
TRBD1 | TRBJ1-2 | TRBV5-1 | 18 | NA | CASSSRGDRGFRCYGYTF | TGCGCCAGCAGCTCCCGTGGGGACAGGGGCTTTAGGTGCTATGGCTACACCTTC
TRBD1 | TRBJ1-6 | TRBV7-6 | 15 | NA | CASSLEGTGFSPLHF | TGTGCCAGCAGCTTAGAGGGGACAGGCTTTTCACCCCTCCACTTT
NA | TRBJ2-3 | TRBV11-2 | 12 | NA | CASSPSTDTQYF | TGTGCCAGCAGCCCATCCACAGATACGCAGTATTTT
NA | TRBJ1-2 | TRBV12-5 | 13 | NA | CASGPSLFYGYTF | TGTGCTAGTGGTCCCTCCCTCTTCTATGGCTACACCTTC
NA | TRBJ1-6 | TRBV7-2 | 15 | NA | CASSLVQAYNSPLHF | TGTGCCAGCAGCTTAGTCCAGGCTTATAATTCACCCCTCCACTTT
NA | TRBJ1-2 | TRBV10-3 | 14 | NA | CATLVQGDNYGYTF | TGTGCCACCCTTGTACAGGGTGACAACTATGGCTACACCTTC
NA | TRBJ2-3 | TRBV6-6 | 16 | NA | CASSPLTSGGRDTQYF | TGTGCCAGCAGTCCCCTGACTAGTGGGGGTAGAGATACGCAGTATTTT
NA | TRBJ1-1 | TRBV5-1 | 12 | NA | CASSELHTEAFF | TGCGCCAGCAGCGAGTTGCACACTGAAGCTTTCTTT
NA | TRBJ2-1 | TRBV27 | 13 | once | CASSFGGYNEQFF | TGTGCCAGCAGTTTTGGAGGATACAATGAGCAGTTCTTC
NA | TRBJ1-2 | TRBV2 | 13 | few | CASTADSFGGYTF | TGTGCCAGCACCGCGGACAGTTTCGGGGGCTACACCTTC
TRBD1 | TRBJ1-1 | TRBV25-1 | 12 | NA | CASSAPGQEAFF | TGTGCCAGCAGTGCGCCGGGACAGGAAGCTTTCTTT
NA | TRBJ1-1 | TRBV7-6 | 12 | NA | CASSLILTEAFF | TGTGCCAGCAGCTTAATCCTAACCGAAGCTTTCTTT
TRBD1 | TRBJ2-7 | TRBV5-4 | 13 | NA | CASSDRESYEQYF | TGTGCCAGCTCGGACAGGGAGAGTTACGAGCAGTACTTC
NA | TRBJ2-3 | TRBV4-2 | 12 | NA | CARGGCTDTQYF | TGTGCCAGGGGGGGATGCACAGATACGCAGTATTTT
NA | TRBJ2-7 | TRBV4-1 | 14 | NA | CASSPGQYDYEQYF | TGCGCCAGCAGCCCCGGACAGTACGACTACGAGCAGTACTTC
NA | TRBJ1-1 | TRBV11-2 | 13 | NA | CASSPPDRVEAFF | TGTGCCAGCAGCCCCCCGGACAGAGTTGAAGCTTTCTTT
NA | TRBJ1-2 | TRBV4-1 | 15 | NA | CASSQDHGGNYGYTF | TGCGCCAGCAGCCAAGATCATGGAGGGAACTATGGCTACACCTTC
TRBD1 | TRBJ1-1 | TRBV2 | 13 | NA | CASSGQGNTEAFF | TGTGCCAGCAGCGGACAGGGGAACACTGAAGCTTTCTTT
NA | TRBJ1-3 | TRBV7-9 | 16 | NA | CASSSRVNRPGNTIYF | TGTGCCAGCAGCTCGCGGGTGAACAGACCTGGAAACACCATATATTTT